This TCR beta chain derives from a study of shared clonotypes between healthy human individuals (dated by TCRdb to 2018 to 2020). Looking at the study overall: A couple of women and a few men aged 18 to 49 years were included in the cohort. For each donor, CD4 naive and CD4 memory were each run on three plates, CD8 naive on two plates, and CD8 memory on one plate. The study deeply sequenced blood TCR repertoires of five healthy adults to estimate repertoire size and the extent of clonotype sharing between individuals. To increase sequencing depth and limit assay-specific biases, TCR repertoire library preparation and sequencing were carried out by different laboratories using diverse techniques. Per donor, leukapheresis produced somewhere between about 0.9 and 10 billion PBMCs.

TCR CDR3 regions were amplified from genomic DNA by multiplex PCR using the deep immunoSEQ assay. Extracted genomic DNA from each cell subset was distributed evenly across all wells of several immunoSEQ 96-well plates, and each plate was treated as a replicate. For sorted subsets, roughly 200 ng of genomic DNA, equivalent to around 30,000 T cell genomes, went into each replicate PCR. Purified libraries were measured with a Qubit 3.0 fluorometer, size-checked on a Bioanalyzer 2100, and measured again with the KAPA Library Quantification kit. Every immunoSEQ 96-well plate was sequenced on a dedicated single-read 150-cycle Illumina NextSeq 550 flow cell. As for the authors' bioinformatics: Because only junctional sequences without quality scores were contained in the immunoSEQ output, filtering matching that applied to full-length reads could not be performed. To assign V/J genes and CDR3, sequences were annotated against IMGT germline references using PyIR, a Python wrapper for IgBLAST v1.9. Any read was removed if the V/J assignment was weak (E-value above 1e-6), the CDR3 was missing, or the read contained stop codons, out-of-frame junctions, or ambiguous translated residues. V3J clonotypes were defined as sequences sharing the same inferred V gene, J gene, and CDR3 amino acid sequence. To compute the percentage overlap between repertoires, the number of shared unique clonotypes was divided by the size of the smaller repertoire. Repertoire richness was assessed with RTK rarefaction, the Chao1 estimator, and Recon v2.1 estimates of unobserved clonotypes. Generation probabilities were computed with OLGA for all TCRbeta clonotypes obtained by the gDNA method from a handful of donors. TCRdb took this table from immuneACCESS and kept in-frame rearrangements with V and J called. Such tables lack part of the clones; where checked against another copy, unresolved V genes explain under half of the gap, and the rest is unexplained. V and J calls and clone size come straight from that table; D and trimming were deduced from the DNA. This sample lists more than 2,000,000 clones; more than 85% were detected once. 0.39% of the sample is in the top ten clones.

Details on this clone: The target of this receptor is not known. No base qualities exist here, and no much larger clone lies one base off it.

The paper as a whole reports these results and caveats: Estimated clonotype richness was generally larger for naive than for memory subsets. Clonotypes shared by all four sorted-subset donors showed higher generation probabilities than non-shared clonotypes. Pairwise subsampling indicated that sequencing depth was expected to affect the degree of clonotype sharing among donors. The genetic and exposure-history diversity represented was limited by the small number of donors. When a handful of donors were compared, the shared fraction of clonotypes was about 5.2% for naive CD4, about 4% for naive CD8, about 2.5% for memory CD4, and around 0.4% for memory CD8. Even with the large sequencing depth, rarefaction of the sorted-subset datasets indicated that sequencing was incomplete. Sampling was restricted to blood, and TCR repertoires in tissue are likely to differ from TCR repertoires in blood.

Donors were healthy HIV-negative adults with no recently reported acute infections or vaccinations. Every donor was a Caucasian adult residing in Nashville, Tennessee, USA. CD4+ T cells were enriched by magnetic negative selection; naive cells were then positively selected on CD45RA, and the negative fraction formed the memory subset. After blood collection by leukapheresis, PBMCs were isolated using Ficoll-Histopaque density gradient centrifugation and then cryopreserved in the vapor phase of liquid nitrogen. Purity and quantity of every magnetically sorted T cell population were checked by analytical flow cytometry. Each sorted fraction had its genomic DNA isolated and then quantified by UV absorbance on a Nanodrop 2000c. Looking up the germline V gene yields CDR1 MNHNS and CDR2 SASEGT. Counted from cysteine to phenylalanine, this CDR3 has 15 amino acids. Just the 45-base CDR3 DNA is kept, in frame starting at base 1. The V end gives up 7 bases and the J end 4 bases, leaving 8 bases in the junction not matched to a gene.

Sequences were obtained from naive CD4+ T cells from PBMCs. This specimen's cell subset or site label, per the study, means: CD45RA+ positively selected. This receptor was identified in a man younger than 35 in good health. Some clones in this sample may be carry-over from other donors' samples. The chain is assembled from TRBV6-1 and TRBJ2-3, with 10 bases matching TRBD2. The sequence in DNA is TGTGCCAGCATGTTAGGGACTAGCGACGCAGATACGCAGTATTTT. Translated, it reads CASMLGTSDADTQYF.